This passage covers 30 T cell receptor beta chains from one sample sequenced in a study of OX40 agonist ivuxolimab in advanced cancers. Using immunoSEQ multiplex PCR, the repertoire was profiled, and TCRdb retains in-frame clones only, with some absent. Among tens of thousands of clones listed, about 84% were seen once. The input for sequencing was CD4+ or CD8+ T cells sorted from blood, taken in a trial of the OX40 agonist ivuxolimab. These receptors originate from an adult with an advanced solid tumor such as melanoma, head and neck, liver or kidney cancer.

The CDR3 here is CASSQDLGREQYF. In DNA form, the CDR3 reads TGCGCCAGCAGCCAAGACCTTGGGCGCGAGCAGTACTTC. The genes are TRBV4-1 and TRBJ2-7; the D is unclear. The CDR3 runs 13 residues. CDR1 and CDR2 (germline): MGHRA, YSYEKL. The ends were cut back, 0 bases at V and 6 bases at J, with 9 bases in the middle.

The rearrangement joins TRBV5-1 to TRBJ2-1; D perhaps matches TRBD2 (5 bases). This CDR3 region has 15 residues. Germline assignment: CDR1 SGHRS and CDR2 YFSETQ. Trimming removed 0 bases from V and 2 bases from J, with 9 bases in between. CDR3 in amino acids: CASSLEGSPYNEQFF. The CDR3 DNA follows: TGCGCCAGCAGCTTGGAAGGGAGTCCCTACAATGAGCAGTTCTTC.

The gene calls are TRBV27 and TRBJ2-2; D is perhaps TRBD1 (7 bases). CDR3 length: 16 amino acids. V was cut by 4 bases and J by 5 bases, with 17 bases left in between. Germline loops: CDR1 MNHEY, CDR2 SMNVEV (reference sequence). The CDR3: CASSWRGLGGTGELFF. The CDR3 DNA follows: TGTGCCAGCAGTTGGAGGGGGCTTGGGGGAACCGGGGAGCTGTTTTTT.

The rearrangement links TRBV12-1 to TRBJ1-6. TRBV12-1 is marked as a pseudogene. There are 11 residues in the CDR3. CDR3 sequence (DNA): TGTGCCAGCAGCTTCAATTCACCCCTCCACTTT. This translates into CASSFNSPLHF.

The J gene is TRBJ2-1, the V gene TRBV5-4, with 12 bases fitting TRBD2. Germline V gene data show CDR1 as SGHNT and CDR2 as YYREEE (reference sequence). Trimming cost V 2 bases and J 4 bases; bases outside gene matches: 1. This CDR3 is built from 15 residues. For the CDR3, the DNA is TGTGCCAGCAGCTTAGGGACTAGCGGGTACAATGAGCAGTTCTTC. Protein sequence: CASSLGTSGYNEQFF. Supplemented by reference TRBV5-4 and TRBJ2-1, the full variable domain reads ETGVTQSPTHLIKTRGQQVTLRCSSQSGHNTVSWYQQALGQGPQFIFQYYREEENGRGNFPPRFSGLQFPNYSSELNVNALELDDSALYLCASSLGTSGYNEQFFGPGTRLTVL.

The chain recombines TRBV7-7 with TRBJ2-5; D possibly uses TRBD1 or TRBD2 (5 bases each). This CDR3 region has 14 residues. CDR1 is SSHAT and CDR2 is FNYEAQ in the germline V gene (reference sequence). Trimming removed 1 base at V and 5 bases at J, with 11 bases between. The DNA of the CDR3 is TGTGCCAGCAGCTTAGTAGGGGACCGGGAGACCCAGTACTTC. Translation gives CASSLVGDRETQYF. Full variable domain (remainder filled in from reference TRBV7-7 and TRBJ2-5): GAGVSQSPRYKVTKRGQDVTLRCDPISSHATLYWYQQALGQGPEFLTYFNYEAQPDKSGLPSDRFSAERPEGSISTLTIQRTEQRDSAMYRCASSLVGDRETQYFGPGTRLLVL.

This clone was seen a handful of times. The chain joins TRBV7-9 to TRBJ2-3; 9 bases are shared with TRBD2. CDR1 is SEHNR, CDR2 FQNEAQ, per germline (reference sequence). Trimming cost V 5 bases and J 1 base; bases outside gene matches: 4. The CDR3 has 15 residues. CDR3 sequence (DNA): TGTGCCAGCAGCCGGCGGACTAGCGGCACAGATACGCAGTATTTT. As protein: CASSRRTSGTDTQYF.

The chain links TRBV5-6 to TRBJ2-7; 10 bases fit TRBD1. The CDR3 spans 15 residues. The germline V gene has CDR1 SGHDT and CDR2 YYEEEE. Unmatched junction bases numbered 10, after V lost 4 bases and J lost 6 bases. The CDR3 is CASSPGTGESLEQYF. Written as DNA, the CDR3 is TGTGCCAGCAGCCCCGGGACAGGGGAATCCCTCGAGCAGTACTTC.

The J gene is TRBJ2-3, the V gene TRBV7-8, with no clear D. Germline values: CDR1 SGHVS, CDR2 FQNEAQ. V lost 5 bases, J lost 3 bases, and 12 bases lay in between. The CDR3 has 14 amino acids. CDR3 region: CASSPAALTDTQYF. The CDR3 DNA is TGTGCCAGCAGCCCCGCGGCCCTTACAGATACGCAGTATTTT.

The rearrangement uses TRBV19 and TRBJ2-7; D may be TRBD2 (5 bases). The CDR3 has 15 amino acids. Germline loops: CDR1 LNHDA, CDR2 SQIVND (reference sequence). Trimming pared 6 bases from V and 0 bases from J, leaving 15 bases between. CDR3: CASSFLAAPSYEQYF. The CDR3 region has the DNA TGTGCCAGTAGCTTTCTAGCTGCGCCCTCCTACGAGCAGTACTTC.

The chain couples TRBV9 to TRBJ2-7, with 11 bases lining up with TRBD1. CDR3 length: 15 residues. With V trimmed by 3 bases and J by 2 bases, 4 bases remained unmatched. CDR1 SGDLS and CDR2 YYNGEE come from the germline V gene. The CDR3, as DNA: TGTGCCAGCAGCGGCGGGACAGGGGGGGCCTACGAGCAGTACTTC. It codes for CASSGGTGGAYEQYF.

The rearrangement links TRBV12-5 to TRBJ2-1; D possibly corresponds to TRBD1 (6 bases). Germline values: CDR1 LGHNT, CDR2 FRNRAP. Trimming left V 1 base short and J 8 bases short, with 9 bases between. CDR3 size: 13 residues. CDR3 sequence: CASGLGGRDEQFF. For the CDR3, the DNA is TGTGCTAGTGGTTTGGGGGGGCGCGATGAGCAGTTCTTC. Using reference TRBV12-5 and TRBJ2-1 for the parts outside the CDR3, the full variable domain is DARVTQTPRHKVTEMGQEVTMRCQPILGHNTVFWYRQTMMQGLELLAYFRNRAPLDDSGMPKDRFSAEMPDATLATLKIQPSEPRDSAVYFCASGLGGRDEQFFGPGTRLTVL.

The V and J genes are TRBV6-5 and TRBJ2-2; D might be TRBD1 or TRBD2, each matching 5 bases. The CDR3 length is 14 residues. V lost 6 bases, J lost 0 bases, and 8 bases lay in between. Germline V gives CDR1 MNHEY, CDR2 SVGAGI. The CDR3 here is CASSLGPNTGELFF. DNA for the CDR3: TGTGCCAGCAGCCTGGGACCGAACACCGGGGAGCTGTTTTTT.

This clone is a singleton in its sample. This chain uses TRBV7-2 with TRBJ2-1; 11 bases map to TRBD2. The germline V gene encodes CDR1 SGHTA and CDR2 FQGNSA. The CDR3 covers 16 residues. The V gene end was trimmed by 6 bases and the J gene end by 7 bases; junction bases not matched to a gene: 11. The CDR3 spells CASRAPTSGISNEQFF. In DNA form, the CDR3 reads TGTGCCAGCAGAGCGCCGACTAGCGGGATATCGAATGAGCAGTTCTTC.

The V and J genes are TRBV29-1 and TRBJ2-3; D is possibly TRBD2 (6 bases). The V gene's germline CDR1 is SQVTM and CDR2 ANQGSEA. The ends were cut back, 0 bases at V and 1 base at J, with 11 bases in the middle. The CDR3 spans 15 residues. CDR3 loop: CSVEDRTGGTDTQYF. Written as DNA, the CDR3 is TGCAGCGTTGAAGATCGGACGGGGGGCACAGATACGCAGTATTTT.

The chain has TRBV19 and TRBJ2-2, with 14 bases identical to TRBD2. The germline gives CDR1 LNHDA, CDR2 SQIVND (reference sequence). The junction had 4 bases not matched to a gene; V was cut back by 6 bases and J by 4 bases. CDR3 length equals 16 residues. The CDR3 nucleotides are TGTGCCAGTAGCCGACTAGCGGGAGGGGGCACCGGGGAGCTGTTTTTT. This gives the protein CASSRLAGGGTGELFF.

This clone appeared a few times. The V gene is TRBV15, the J gene TRBJ1-2, with D unresolved. CDR3 length: 14 residues. Germline CDR1 reads LNHNV; CDR2 reads YYDKDF (reference sequence). The ends were cut back, 0 bases at V and 8 bases at J, with 13 bases in the middle. The CDR3 loop is CATSRDRDGVGYTF. The CDR3 DNA sequence: TGTGCCACCAGCAGAGATCGTGACGGGGTAGGCTACACCTTC.

The rearrangement links TRBV5-1 to TRBJ2-6, with D possibly called TRBD1 or TRBD2 (5 bases each). This CDR3 region has 16 residues. V was clipped by 3 bases and J by 0 bases, with 10 bases between them. CDR1 is SGHRS, CDR2 YFSETQ, per germline. CDR3 sequence: CASSSGQGSGANVLTF. CDR3 sequence (DNA): TGCGCCAGCAGCTCGGGGCAGGGCTCTGGGGCCAACGTCCTGACTTTC.

This chain uses TRBV5-1 with TRBJ2-2, with 13 bases aligning to TRBD2. V shed 3 bases, J shed 5 bases, and the junction held 4 bases outside the gene matches. Germline CDR1 is SGHRS and CDR2 is YFSETQ. This CDR3 has 16 amino acids. This CDR3 is CASSWGLAGRTGELFF. The DNA for the CDR3 is TGCGCCAGCAGCTGGGGACTAGCGGGAAGGACCGGGGAGCTGTTTTTT.

The CDR3 region has the DNA TGTGCCAGCAGCTTAACTCAGGGCGGGTACGAGACCCAGTACTTC. This sequence encodes CASSLTQGGYETQYF. The chain combines TRBV7-9 with TRBJ2-5; D possibly matches TRBD1 or TRBD2 (5 bases each). V was trimmed by 2 bases and J by 5 bases, leaving 15 bases between them. Germline CDR1 SEHNR, CDR2 FQNEAQ (reference sequence). This CDR3 comprises 15 residues.

The V and J genes are TRBV4-1 and TRBJ2-3; TRBD2 matches at 8 bases. Germline assignment: CDR1 MGHRA and CDR2 YSYEKL. The V segment lost 2 bases and the J segment 1 base; nucleotides outside the gene matches: 17. The CDR3 consists of 20 residues. The CDR3 loop is CASSQRTIAGRGEGTDTQYF. The CDR3 coding sequence is TGCGCCAGCAGCCAACGAACTATAGCGGGGAGAGGGGAGGGCACAGATACGCAGTATTTT.

V and J are TRBV7-3 and TRBJ1-1, with TRBD1 matching over 12 bases. Trimming cost V 1 base and J 3 bases; bases outside gene matches: 6. This CDR3 comprises 17 residues. Germline V gene data show CDR1 as SGHTA and CDR2 as FQGTGA. CDR3 protein: CASSLIGTGGADTEAFF. CDR3 nucleotide sequence: TGTGCCAGCAGCTTAATTGGGACAGGGGGCGCGGACACTGAAGCTTTCTTT.

The chain carries TRBV4-2 and TRBJ2-5; 8 bases agree with TRBD2. CDR1 is LGHNA and CDR2 is YNFKEQ in the germline V gene. The V segment lost 0 bases and the J segment 2 bases; nucleotides outside the gene matches: 5. The CDR3 covers 16 residues. The CDR3 sequence is CASSQEGLGGQETQYF. The CDR3 DNA reads TGTGCCAGCAGCCAAGAGGGACTAGGGGGGCAAGAGACCCAGTACTTC.

The rearrangement uses TRBV9 and TRBJ1-1; the D is unclear. The CDR3 contains 15 residues. CDR1 SGDLS and CDR2 YYNGEE come from the germline V gene. The ends were cut back, 0 bases at V and 4 bases at J, with 13 bases in the middle. The CDR3 region is CASSVVRGWVTEAFF. The CDR3 bases are TGTGCCAGCAGCGTAGTCCGGGGATGGGTCACTGAAGCTTTCTTT.

The chain links TRBV5-1 to TRBJ2-1, with TRBD2 identical over 10 bases. CDR1 SGHRS and CDR2 YFSETQ come from the germline V gene. This CDR3 has 15 amino acids. V dropped 5 bases and J dropped 6; count of bases not matched to a gene: 8. The CDR3: CASSRVAGGSNEQFF. CDR3 sequence (DNA): TGCGCCAGCAGTCGGGTAGCGGGGGGCTCCAATGAGCAGTTCTTC.

This rearrangement joins TRBV2 to TRBJ2-7, with 8 positions matching TRBD1. Trimming removed 2 bases from V and 3 bases from J; junction bases left unmatched: 3. The CDR3 contains 14 residues. Germline CDR1 is SNHLY and CDR2 is FYNNEI. This CDR3 is CASSERTGSYEQYF. CDR3 sequence (DNA): TGTGCCAGCAGTGAAAGGACAGGGAGCTACGAGCAGTACTTC.

This sequence joins TRBV7-3 and TRBJ2-3, with D perhaps matching TRBD1 or TRBD2 (5 bases each). Germline V CDR1 and CDR2: SGHTA, FQGTGA. The CDR3 length is 16 residues. V lost 7 bases and J 2 bases, leaving 19 bases between the germline ends. The DNA for the CDR3 is TGTGCCAGCACCCTGGGGGTGGAAAGATCCACAGATACGCAGTATTTT. Translating gives CASTLGVERSTDTQYF.

The chain has TRBV27 and TRBJ2-1, with 7 bases matching TRBD2. The V segment lost 7 bases and the J segment 6 bases; nucleotides outside the gene matches: 12. The CDR3 covers 15 residues. Germline V CDR1 and CDR2: MNHEY, SMNVEV (reference sequence). The chain's CDR3 is CASTRGGQRGNEQFF. DNA of the CDR3: TGTGCCAGCACACGGGGAGGTCAGCGGGGCAATGAGCAGTTCTTC.

The table lists this clone with a count of one. This chain's CDR3 is CASSVQTGANTGELFF. Written as DNA, the CDR3 is TGTGCCAGCAGCGTCCAGACAGGGGCGAACACCGGGGAGCTGTTTTTT. The rearrangement links TRBV7-3 to TRBJ2-2, with 8 positions matching TRBD1. Trimming removed 5 bases from V and 0 bases from J; junction bases left unmatched: 5. The CDR3 length is 16 residues. Per the germline V gene, CDR1 is SGHTA and CDR2 is FQGTGA.

This chain links TRBV9 with TRBJ2-7, with 7 bases identical to TRBD2. Germline CDR1 and CDR2: SGDLS and YYNGEE. The V segment lost 4 bases and the J segment 4 bases; nucleotides outside the gene matches: 17. The CDR3 spans 17 residues. The DNA for the CDR3 is TGTGCCAGCAGCCCCTGGGAAGGATCTAGCGGCATTTACGAGCAGTACTTC. Protein sequence: CASSPWEGSSGIYEQYF.